This record looks at one T cell receptor beta chain sequence and its context. The record originates from a study of blood T cell repertoires in COVID-19. About the study: Acute-phase and convalescent COVID-19 samples originated in the United States, Italy and Spain. T cells, B-cell-depleted T cells, or PBMCs supplied cDNA or gDNA.

Deletions cut 0 bases from V and 4 bases from J, with 15 bases between. The CDR3 has 16 residues. Germline CDR1 SGHRS, CDR2 YFSETQ. Authors' methods: From reference gene primer amplification, estimates of nucleated cell counts were derived. TCRdb keeps only in-frame clones here, not all; method: immunoSEQ multiplex PCR. From that table come the V and J calls and clone size; the DNA was used to work out D and trimming. Altogether about 45,000 clones are present, about 81% being singletons, with the ten largest covering around two fifths. The chain combines TRBV5-1 with TRBJ2-3, with D tentatively TRBD2 (7 bases). This sequence was found in a human donor in a cohort sampled during active COVID-19. The source material was peripheral blood. CDR3 loop: CASSLAGGGGADTQYF. In nucleotides, the CDR3 is TGCGCCAGCAGCTTGGCCGGAGGCGGGGGCGCAGATACGCAGTATTTT.